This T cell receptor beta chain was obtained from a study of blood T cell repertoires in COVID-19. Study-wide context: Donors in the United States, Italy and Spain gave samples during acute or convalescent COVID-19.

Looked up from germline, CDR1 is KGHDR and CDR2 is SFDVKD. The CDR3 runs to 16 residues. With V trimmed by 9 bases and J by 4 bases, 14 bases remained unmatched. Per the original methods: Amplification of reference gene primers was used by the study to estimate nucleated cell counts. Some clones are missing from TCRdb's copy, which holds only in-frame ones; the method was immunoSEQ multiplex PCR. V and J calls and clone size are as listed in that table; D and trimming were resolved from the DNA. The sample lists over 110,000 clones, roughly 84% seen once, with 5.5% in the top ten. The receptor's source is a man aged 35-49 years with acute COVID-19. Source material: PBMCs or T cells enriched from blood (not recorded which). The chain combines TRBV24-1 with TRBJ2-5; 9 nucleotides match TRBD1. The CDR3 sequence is CATSTGGLKVGETQYF. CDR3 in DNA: TGTGCCACCTCCACAGGGGGCTTAAAAGTTGGAGAGACCCAGTACTTC.